Below, 30 T cell receptor beta chains from the same sample are listed, as sequenced in a study of blood T cells in healthy people across ages. PCR was performed a second time for roughly 7 to 12 cycles using a sample-barcoded 5' primer and a J-beta primer mix. From the 5' RACE reads, TCRdb called clonotypes with MiXCR, one entry per CDR3 protein. The table has about 570,000 distinct CDR3 sequences, approximately 30% seen once; the top ten hold approximately 17%. The source material was blood. Receptors were obtained from a woman aged 65 to 85 in good health.

Concerning this clonotype itself: A junction boundary mismatches the germline segment, possibly from a read error. The rearrangement links TRBV7-2 to TRBJ2-7; TRBD2 agrees at 11 bases. The CDR3 loop spans 18 amino acids. The germline gives CDR1 SGHTA, CDR2 FQGNSA. The CDR3 loop reads CASSLRHLAGGNSYAQYF. CDR3 nucleotide sequence: TGTGCCAGCAGCTTGAGGCATCTAGCGGGGGGTAACTCTTACGCGCAGTACTTC. Supplemented by reference TRBV7-2 and TRBJ2-7, the full variable domain reads GAGVSQSPSNKVTEKGKDVELRCDPISGHTALYWYRQSLGQGLEFLIYFQGNSAPDKSGLPSDRFSAERTGGSVSTLTIQRTQQEDSAVYLCASSLRHLAGGNSYAQYFGPGTRLTVT.

The gene calls are TRBV20-1 and TRBJ2-7; D might be TRBD1 or TRBD2, each matching 5 bases. V lost 0 bases and J lost 0, with 21 bases in between. This CDR3 contains 18 residues. Germline values: CDR1 DFQATT, CDR2 SNEGSKA (reference sequence). The chain's CDR3 is CSAREPRDRLRSSYEQYF. The CDR3 DNA reads as TGCAGTGCTAGAGAACCCCGGGACCGTCTCAGAAGCTCCTACGAGCAGTACTTC.

The chain couples TRBV28 to TRBJ1-2, with D perhaps matching TRBD1 (5 bases). Germline V gives CDR1 MDHEN, CDR2 SYDVKM. The CDR3 has 14 amino acids. Trimming left V 8 bases short and J 0 bases short, with 13 bases between. Here the CDR3 reads CASGIGQSNYGYTF. As DNA, the CDR3 is TGTGCCAGCGGGATCGGACAATCTAACTATGGCTACACCTTC.

The V and J genes are TRBV6-5 and TRBJ2-7; no reliable D call. The germline CDR1 and CDR2 sequences are MNHEY and SVGAGI. The germline V and J ends were trimmed by 7 bases and 5 bases, with 9 bases remaining between them. This CDR3 is built from 11 residues. The CDR3 nucleotides are TGTGCCAGCACCAATCTGCACGAGCAGTACTTC. This translates into CASTNLHEQYF.

This clonotype was seen a few times. The chain is built from TRBV19 and TRBJ2-5, with D unclear. The closer fit of TRBJ2-7 to the DNA end suggests the J call may be wrong. Per germline, CDR1 LNHDA and CDR2 SQIVND (reference sequence). The CDR3 length is 13 residues. This CDR3 is CAHSILGDGEQYF. The CDR3, as DNA: TGTGCCCATAGTATCCTGGGCGACGGCGAGCAGTACTTC.

The chain couples TRBV9 to TRBJ1-2; D possibly corresponds to TRBD1 (5 bases). The germline gives CDR1 SGDLS, CDR2 YYNGEE. The CDR3 has 13 amino acids. V was pared by 7 bases and J by 0 bases, with 10 bases between. The CDR3 protein is CASGEGPNYGYTF. CDR3 sequence (DNA): TGTGCCAGCGGTGAGGGGCCTAACTATGGCTACACCTTC.

This clonotype was found a few times. Here the CDR3 DNA reads TGTGCCAGCAGCTTAGACGGGGTTACCTTTTACTTC. Translated, it gives CASSLDGVTFYF. The chain couples TRBV11-2 to TRBJ2-4; possibly TRBD2 for D (5 bases). The CDR3 sequence is 12 residues long. Looked up from germline, CDR1 is SGHAT and CDR2 is FQNNGV. V gave up 0 bases and J gave up 16 bases, with 13 bases separating them. Full variable domain (remainder filled in from reference TRBV11-2 and TRBJ2-4): EAGVAQSPRYKIIEKRQSVAFWCNPISGHATLYWYQQILGQGPKLLIQFQNNGVVDDSQLPKDRFSAERLKGVDSTLKIQPAKLEDSAVYLCASSLDGVTFYFGAGTRLSVL.

V is TRBV6-1 and J is TRBJ2-5; D may correspond to TRBD1 or TRBD2 (5 bases each). Trimming removed 6 bases from V and 4 bases from J, with 24 bases in between. The germline V gene has CDR1 MNHNS and CDR2 SASEGT. CDR3 length: 17 amino acids. Here the CDR3 DNA reads TGTGCCAGCAGCAGGTCACTGGGACGCCTGGCCACAGAGACCCAGTACTTC. The encoded protein is CASSRSLGRLATETQYF.

This clonotype was observed a few times. The rearrangement joins TRBV4-3 to TRBJ2-3; 8 bases agree with TRBD2. The CDR3 is 15 amino acids. Germline CDR1 is LGHNA and CDR2 is YSLEER. The V segment lost 4 bases and the J segment 3 bases; nucleotides outside the gene matches: 6. The CDR3, as DNA: TGCGCCAGCAGCCGCACTAGCGGACAGACAGATACGCAGTATTTT. Its translation is CASSRTSGQTDTQYF.

DNA of the CDR3: TGTGCCACCAGCCCCTATACTGGTCGGTCAGATACGCAGTATTTT. Protein: CATSPYTGRSDTQYF. The chain has TRBV15 and TRBJ2-3; D gene ambiguous. Deletions cut 5 bases from V and 4 bases from J, with 16 bases between. CDR1 and CDR2 (germline): LNHNV, YYDKDF (reference sequence). The CDR3 has 15 amino acids.

The V gene is TRBV27, the J gene TRBJ2-7, with TRBD1 matching over 7 bases. Trimming cost V 5 bases and J 7 bases; bases outside gene matches: 14. Per the germline V gene, CDR1 is MNHEY and CDR2 is SMNVEV (reference sequence). This CDR3 region has 15 residues. CDR3 sequence (DNA): TGTGCCAGCAGTGATGCCTCGACAGGGAAGGTTGAGCAGTACTTC. Protein sequence: CASSDASTGKVEQYF.

The chain links TRBV12-3 or TRBV12-4 to TRBJ2-2; 12 bases agree with TRBD2. With V trimmed by 6 bases and J by 6 bases, 2 bases remained unmatched. The CDR3 length is 14 residues. CDR3 residues: CASRTSGRAGELFF. Written as DNA, the CDR3 is TGTGCCAGCAGGACTAGCGGGAGAGCCGGGGAGCTGTTTTTT.

This clonotype has more than one count but fewer than ten. The gene calls are TRBV20-1 and TRBJ2-1; 10 nucleotides line up with TRBD2. The CDR3 has 19 residues. Trimming at V came to 3 bases and at J to 0 bases, leaving 14 bases not matched to a gene. Germline V gives CDR1 DFQATT, CDR2 SNEGSKA (reference sequence). The CDR3 region has the DNA TGCAGTGCTAGCGTGGGAGCGGGGGGGTCTTTGAGCTCCTACAATGAGCAGTTCTTC. This translates into CSASVGAGGSLSSYNEQFF.

This chain uses TRBV6-5 with TRBJ2-3; 9 bases match TRBD1. V gave up 6 bases and J gave up 2 bases; unmatched junction bases: 9. Germline CDR1 MNHEY, CDR2 SVGAGI. The CDR3 has 16 amino acids. In nucleotides, the CDR3 is TGTGCCAGCAGGTCAGGACAGGGGTTTTTCACAGATACGCAGTATTTT. It yields the protein CASRSGQGFFTDTQYF.

The CDR3 sequence is CASSAGAGAEAFF. The CDR3 DNA is TGTGCCAGCAGCGCCGGGGCCGGCGCTGAAGCTTTCTTT. The rearrangement joins TRBV7-9 to TRBJ1-1, with a tentative D call TRBD1 (5 bases). CDR1 is SEHNR and CDR2 is FQNEAQ in the germline V gene (reference sequence). The CDR3 extends over 13 amino acids. V lost 5 bases and J lost 6, with 13 bases in between.

The chain combines TRBV5-1 with TRBJ1-6, with 10 bases lining up with TRBD1. The CDR3 length is 17 residues. With 2 bases clipped from V and 13 bases from J, the junction kept 15 bases outside the gene matches. CDR1 is SGHRS, CDR2 YFSETQ, per germline. CDR3 region: CASSLLTGTGDQAPLHF. The CDR3 nucleotides read TGCGCCAGCAGCTTATTAACCGGGACAGGGGACCAGGCGCCCCTCCACTTT.

The chain carries TRBV6-2 or TRBV6-3 and TRBJ2-2, with TRBD2 identical over 7 bases. The germline gives CDR1 MNHEY, CDR2 SVGEGT. The length of the CDR3 is 16 residues. With V trimmed by 5 bases and J by 0 bases, 6 bases remained unmatched. The CDR3 DNA reads as TGTGCCAGCAGTACGACTAGCCGAACGAACACCGGGGAGCTGTTTTTT. Translation gives CASSTTSRTNTGELFF.

There are a few counts of this clonotype. The chain uses TRBV7-8 and TRBJ2-5, with D perhaps matching TRBD1 or TRBD2 (7 bases each). CDR3 size: 15 residues. From germline, CDR1 is SGHVS and CDR2 FQNEAQ. Trimming shortened V by 5 bases and J by 4 bases, and 17 bases separated the two germline ends. The CDR3 region is CASSRRSGGGETQYF. CDR3 in DNA: TGTGCCAGCAGCCGACGATCAGGGGGGGGAGAGACCCAGTACTTC.

There are a few counts of this clonotype. This sequence joins TRBV12-3 or TRBV12-4 and TRBJ2-3, with D perhaps matching TRBD2 (5 bases). Trimming cost V 5 bases and J 0 bases, with 9 bases left between them. The CDR3 covers 14 residues. The CDR3 region is CASSIGLSTDTQYF. CDR3 bases: TGTGCCAGCAGTATCGGACTCAGCACAGATACGCAGTATTTT.

This chain links TRBV29-1 with TRBJ1-1; tentatively, D is TRBD1 (6 bases). V dropped 6 bases and J dropped 3 bases, with 17 bases sitting between them. There are 14 residues in the CDR3. Germline-derived CDR1 and CDR2 are SQVTM and ANQGSEA. The CDR3 reads CSVGITGKDTEAFF. The CDR3 bases are TGCAGCGTCGGAATAACAGGGAAGGACACTGAAGCTTTCTTT.

This clonotype was observed a handful of times. The chain uses TRBV4-1 and TRBJ1-2, with TRBD1 as a possible D gene (6 bases). Trimming stripped 3 bases from V and 8 bases from J, with 19 bases between. The length of the CDR3 is 15 residues. Germline CDR1 reads MGHRA; CDR2 reads YSYEKL. The CDR3 loop reads CASSQATGKPSGYTF. The CDR3 nucleotides read TGCGCCAGCAGCCAGGCTACAGGGAAACCTTCGGGCTACACCTTC.

This rearrangement joins TRBV5-1 to TRBJ1-6; unclear D gene. The CDR3 runs 17 residues. Germline V lookup: CDR1 SGHRS, CDR2 YFSETQ. Trimming stripped 2 bases from V and 7 bases from J, with 19 bases between. The CDR3 loop is CASSLLGSSSGNSPLHF. The CDR3 DNA sequence: TGCGCCAGCAGCTTACTGGGGTCCTCCAGCGGGAATTCACCCCTCCACTTT.

The rearrangement links TRBV24-1 to TRBJ2-3, with 7 bases that match TRBD1. CDR1 is KGHDR and CDR2 is SFDVKD in the germline V gene. V lost 5 bases, J lost 4 bases, and 2 bases stayed unmatched. This CDR3 spans 13 amino acids. The DNA for the CDR3 is TGTGCCACCAGTGCGCAGGGGGCAGATACGCAGTATTTT. This encodes CATSAQGADTQYF.

V is TRBV20-1 and J is TRBJ2-1, with TRBD2 matching 11 bases. Germline CDR1 DFQATT, CDR2 SNEGSKA (reference sequence). CDR3 length: 14 amino acids. The CDR3 DNA reads TGCAGCTTTAGTAGCGGGGGGGCCAACAATGAGCAGTTCTTC. Protein product: CSFSSGGANNEQFF.

The gene calls are TRBV5-1 and TRBJ2-3; 9 bases map to TRBD2. CDR1 SGHRS and CDR2 YFSETQ come from the germline V gene. The CDR3 has 15 amino acids. Trimming took 2 bases from V and 4 from J; bases not matched to a gene: 5. The chain's CDR3 is CASSFGTSMADTQYF. CDR3 coding DNA: TGCGCCAGCAGCTTCGGGACTAGCATGGCAGATACGCAGTATTTT.

The chain carries TRBV12-3 or TRBV12-4 and TRBJ1-1, with 7 bases fitting TRBD1. Unmatched junction bases numbered 7, after V lost 8 bases and J lost 1 base. This CDR3 comprises 14 residues. CDR3 region: CASRWDRTNTEAFF. In DNA, the CDR3 is TGTGCCAGCCGGTGGGACAGAACGAACACTGAAGCTTTCTTT.

This clonotype occurred many times. The chain is built from TRBV3-1 and TRBJ2-3; tentatively, D is TRBD2 (6 bases). This CDR3 comprises 18 residues. Trimming took off 4 bases at V and 0 bases at J, with 20 bases between the two ends. Germline V CDR1 and CDR2: LGHDT, YNNKEL (reference sequence). The CDR3 spells CASSPHMGGTASTDTQYF. CDR3 DNA: TGTGCCAGCAGCCCCCATATGGGCGGGACTGCTAGCACAGATACGCAGTATTTT.

The DNA of the CDR3 is TGTGCCACCAGCAGAGATCGACATACATATGGCTACACCTTC. Translation: CATSRDRHTYGYTF. V gene TRBV15 combines with J gene TRBJ1-2; D is unclear. The CDR3 consists of 14 residues. The germline gives CDR1 LNHNV, CDR2 YYDKDF (reference sequence). V was trimmed by 0 bases and J by 5 bases, leaving 10 bases between them.

This clonotype was seen a single time. Written as DNA, the CDR3 is TGTGCCAGCAGAGCAACAGGAGCTGGAAACACCATATATTTT. Translated, it gives CASRATGAGNTIYF. This chain joins TRBV11-1 and TRBJ1-3; maybe TRBD1 (5 bases). Germline CDR1 SGHAT, CDR2 FQDESV (reference sequence). This CDR3 is 14 amino acids long. Trimming took 6 bases from V and 2 from J, leaving 11 bases between them. The full variable domain, its missing parts supplied by reference TRBV11-1 and TRBJ1-3, is EAEVAQSPRYKITEKSQAVAFWCDPISGHATLYWYRQILGQGPELLVQFQDESVVDDSQLPKDRFSAERLKGVDSTLKIQPAELGDSAMYLCASRATGAGNTIYFGEGSWLTVV.

The V gene is TRBV7-3, the J gene TRBJ2-3, with 8 bases aligning to TRBD2. This CDR3 comprises 14 residues. With V trimmed by 2 bases and J by 5 bases, 3 bases remained unmatched. Germline-derived CDR1 and CDR2 are SGHTA and FQGTGA. The CDR3 DNA is TGTGCCAGCAGCTTAGGGGCGGGGGGAGATACGCAGTATTTT. This gives the protein CASSLGAGGDTQYF.